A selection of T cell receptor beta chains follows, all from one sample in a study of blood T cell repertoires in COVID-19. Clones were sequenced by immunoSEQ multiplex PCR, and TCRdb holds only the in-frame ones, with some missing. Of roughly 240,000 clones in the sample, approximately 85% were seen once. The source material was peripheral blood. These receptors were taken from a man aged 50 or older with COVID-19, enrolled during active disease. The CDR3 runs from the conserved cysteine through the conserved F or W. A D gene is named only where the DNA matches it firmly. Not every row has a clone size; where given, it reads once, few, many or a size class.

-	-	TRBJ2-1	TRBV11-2	TGTGCCAGCAGCATAGCCCCCCGGAGCAATGAGCAGTTCTTC	CASSIAPRSNEQFF
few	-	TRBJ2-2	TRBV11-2	TGTGCCAGCAGCTTAGATGGGGCAGGGGCGCTGTTTTTT	CASSLDGAGALFF
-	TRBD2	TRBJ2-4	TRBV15	TGTGCCACCAGCAGACGGACTAGCGGGGGGGCAAACATTCAGTACTTC	CATSRRTSGGANIQYF
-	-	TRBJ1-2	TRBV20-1	TGCAGTGCTAGTCAAGTGGGGCTCTATGGCTACACCTTC	CSASQVGLYGYTF
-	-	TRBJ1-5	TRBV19	TGTGCCAGTAGGAGACAGGGCAATCAGCCCCAGCATTTT	CASRRQGNQPQHF
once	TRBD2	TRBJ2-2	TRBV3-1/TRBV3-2	TGTGCCAGCAGCCAACAGGCGGGGGGGCCTTTCGGGGAGCTGTTTTTT	CASSQQAGGPFGELFF
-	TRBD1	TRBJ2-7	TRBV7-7	TGTGCTAGCAGCACGGGACAGGGGCAGGTTTACGAGCAGTACTTC	CASSTGQGQVYEQYF
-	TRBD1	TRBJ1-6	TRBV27	TGTGCCAGCAGTTTATCAGGGGGAGACAGGGGGTTTTCACCCCTCCACTTT	CASSLSGGDRGFSPLHF
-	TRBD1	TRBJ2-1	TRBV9	TGTGCCAGCAGCCCCTGGACAGGGGGCAACAATGAGCAGTTCTTC	CASSPWTGGNNEQFF
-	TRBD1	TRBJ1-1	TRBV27	TGTGCCAGCAGTTTAGTCCCAGGGGGTCGTACTGAAGCTTTCTTT	CASSLVPGGRTEAFF
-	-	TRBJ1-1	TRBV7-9	TGTGCCAGCAGCTTTCGTGGTGGGGCTGGCACTGAAGCTTTCTTT	CASSFRGGAGTEAFF
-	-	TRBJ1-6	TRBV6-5	TGTGCCAGCAGAGGGGGTAATTCACCCCTCCACTTT	CASRGGNSPLHF
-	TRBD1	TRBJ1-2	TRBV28	TGTGCCAGCAGTTTAGTAGGGGGCGACTATGGCTACACCTTC	CASSLVGGDYGYTF
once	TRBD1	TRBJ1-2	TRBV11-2	TGTGCCAGCAGTTTCCGGGACAGGCGTGGCTACACCTTC	CASSFRDRRGYTF
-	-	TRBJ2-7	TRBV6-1	TGTGCCAGCAGTACTCGTACAGGGATCTACGAGCAGTACTTC	CASSTRTGIYEQYF
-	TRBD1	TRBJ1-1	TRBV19	TGTGCCAGTAGTAAAAGAAGACAGGGGGCAGGGAACACTGAAGCTTTCTTT	CASSKRRQGAGNTEAFF
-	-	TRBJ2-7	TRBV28	TGTGCCAGCATCGACAGCTACTCCTACGAGCAGTACTTC	CASIDSYSYEQYF
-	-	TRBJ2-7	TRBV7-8	TGTGCCAGCAGCCTAAACGGTGCCTACGAGCAGTACTTC	CASSLNGAYEQYF
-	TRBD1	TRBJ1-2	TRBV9	TGTGCCAGCAGCGTTACAGGGGGTGGCTACACCTTC	CASSVTGGGYTF
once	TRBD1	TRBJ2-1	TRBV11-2	TGTGCCAGCAGCTTTAGCGCCCGGACAGGGATCTACAATGAGCAGTTCTTC	CASSFSARTGIYNEQFF
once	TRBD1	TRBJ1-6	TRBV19	TGTGCCAGTAGTCCCCTGACAGGGACCGGCGATTCACCCCTCCACTTT	CASSPLTGTGDSPLHF
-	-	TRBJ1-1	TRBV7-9	TGTGCCAGCAGCTTAGGCGCGGACACTCCCCTGAACACTGAAGCTTTCTTT	CASSLGADTPLNTEAFF
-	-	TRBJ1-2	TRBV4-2	TGTGCCAGCAGCCCGAGCGCGGTTAGTAACTATGGCTACACCTTC	CASSPSAVSNYGYTF
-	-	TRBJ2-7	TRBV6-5	TGTGCCAGCATGACTTGGGGGCAGACCTACGAGCAGTACTTC	CASMTWGQTYEQYF
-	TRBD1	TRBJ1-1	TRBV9	TGTGCCAGCAGCGTAGGATCTGGACAGGGGGATTGGTACACTGAAGCTTTCTTT	CASSVGSGQGDWYTEAFF
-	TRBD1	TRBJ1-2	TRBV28	TGTGCCAGCAGCCCCGGACAGGGGGCGGAAAATGGCTACACCTTC	CASSPGQGAENGYTF
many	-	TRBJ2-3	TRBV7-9	TGTGCCAGCAGCTTAGGAGGGTCCTCCGCTCACACAGATACGCAGTATTTT	CASSLGGSSAHTDTQYF
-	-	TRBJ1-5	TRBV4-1	TGCGCCAGCAGCCCGGGGTTTGCCAATCAGCCCCAGCATTTT	CASSPGFANQPQHF
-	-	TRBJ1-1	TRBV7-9	TGTGCCAGCAGCTTAGCGTTCCTATCTGAAGAAAACACTGAAGCTTTCTTT	CASSLAFLSEENTEAFF
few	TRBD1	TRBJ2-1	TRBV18	TGTGCCAGCTCATGGACAGGGAAAAACAATGAGCAGTTCTTC	CASSWTGKNNEQFF
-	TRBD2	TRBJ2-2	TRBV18	TGTGCCAGCTCACCACCGTCACTAGCGGGGGTCGTCGGGGAGCTGTTTTTT	CASSPPSLAGVVGELFF
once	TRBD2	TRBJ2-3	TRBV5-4	TGTGCCAGCAGCCAAAAGCGGGGGGGTGCAGATACGCAGTATTTT	CASSQKRGGADTQYF
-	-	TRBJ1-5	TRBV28	TGTGCCAGCAGTAGCGGACTATTCAGCAATCAGCCCCAGCATTTT	CASSSGLFSNQPQHF
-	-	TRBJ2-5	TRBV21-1	TGTGCCTATAAAAAGGGGGAAGTCGAGACCCAGTACTTC	CAYKKGEVETQYF
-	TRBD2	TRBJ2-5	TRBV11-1	TGTGCCAGCAGCTTAGCGCCGGGACTAGCGGAAGAGACCCAGTACTTC	CASSLAPGLAEETQYF
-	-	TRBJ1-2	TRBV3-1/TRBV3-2	TGTGCCAGCAGCCAAGTACCTGAGAACTATGGCTACACCTTC	CASSQVPENYGYTF
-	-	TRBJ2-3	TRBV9	TGTGCCAGCAGCTCCCAGGGCTCCGGCAGGGATACGCAGTATTTT	CASSSQGSGRDTQYF
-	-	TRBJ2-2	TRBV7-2	TGTGCCAGCAGCCAACGGACAGCCACCGGGGAGCTGTTTTTT	CASSQRTATGELFF
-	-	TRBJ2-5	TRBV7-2	TGTGCCAGCAGCTTAGCTTTGAGTACCCAAGAGACCCAGTACTTC	CASSLALSTQETQYF
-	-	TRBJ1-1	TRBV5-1	TGCGCCAGCAGCCCCTCCCGGGAGGGGATGCATGAAGCTTTCTTT	CASSPSREGMHEAFF
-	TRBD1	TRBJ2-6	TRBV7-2	TGTGCCAGCAGCTTACCCCGGACAGGGTCTGGGGCCAACGTCCTGACTTTC	CASSLPRTGSGANVLTF